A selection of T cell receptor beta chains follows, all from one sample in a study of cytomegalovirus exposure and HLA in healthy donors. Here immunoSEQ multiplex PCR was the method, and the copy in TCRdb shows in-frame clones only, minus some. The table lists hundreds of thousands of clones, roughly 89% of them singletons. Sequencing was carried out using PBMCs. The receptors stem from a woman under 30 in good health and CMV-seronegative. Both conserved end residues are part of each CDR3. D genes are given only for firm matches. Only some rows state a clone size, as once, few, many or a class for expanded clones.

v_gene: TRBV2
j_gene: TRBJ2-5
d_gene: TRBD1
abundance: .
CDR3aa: CASDRGIFSRLEETQYF
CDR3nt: TGTGCCAGCGACAGGGGAATCTTTTCCCGTTTGGAAGAGACCCAGTACTTC

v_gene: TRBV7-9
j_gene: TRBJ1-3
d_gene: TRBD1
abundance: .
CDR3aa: CSVGQPNSGNTIYF
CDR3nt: TGTTCCGTGGGACAGCCGAACTCTGGAAACACCATATATTTT

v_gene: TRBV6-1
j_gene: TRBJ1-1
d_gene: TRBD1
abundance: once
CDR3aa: CASRGDREGTEAFF
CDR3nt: TGTGCCAGCAGGGGGGACAGGGAGGGCACTGAAGCTTTCTTT

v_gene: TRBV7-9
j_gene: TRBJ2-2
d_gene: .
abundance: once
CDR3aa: CSSSHTTEPTSGELFF
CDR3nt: TGTTCCAGCAGCCATACTACCGAACCGACGTCCGGGGAGCTGTTTTTT

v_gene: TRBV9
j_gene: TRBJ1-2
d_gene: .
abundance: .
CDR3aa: CASSPPARRSYGYTF
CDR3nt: TGTGCCAGCAGCCCCCCTGCCAGAAGATCCTATGGCTACACCTTC

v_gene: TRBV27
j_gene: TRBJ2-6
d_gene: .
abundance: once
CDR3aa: CASTAGTAISGANVLTF
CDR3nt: TGTGCCAGCACCGCCGGGACTGCGATCTCTGGGGCCAACGTCCTGACTTTC

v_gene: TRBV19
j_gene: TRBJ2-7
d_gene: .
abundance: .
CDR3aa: CASSSRDWGYEQYF
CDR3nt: TGTGCCAGTAGTTCCCGGGACTGGGGCTACGAGCAGTACTTC

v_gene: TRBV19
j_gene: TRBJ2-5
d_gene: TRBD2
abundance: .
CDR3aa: CASSVRGGQETQYF
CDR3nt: TGTGCCAGTAGTGTGCGGGGGGGACAAGAGACCCAGTACTTC

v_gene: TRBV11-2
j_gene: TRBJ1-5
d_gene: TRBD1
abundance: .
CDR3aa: CASSSGDRGLSQPQHF
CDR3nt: TGTGCCAGCAGCTCTGGGGACAGGGGACTGAGCCAGCCCCAGCATTTT

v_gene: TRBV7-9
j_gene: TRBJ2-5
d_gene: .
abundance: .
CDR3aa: CASSLDREEVRYQETQYF
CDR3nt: TGTGCCAGCAGCTTAGATCGAGAGGAGGTGCGTTACCAAGAGACCCAGTACTTC

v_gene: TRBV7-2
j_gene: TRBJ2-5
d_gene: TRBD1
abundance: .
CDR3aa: CASSPDRGQETQYF
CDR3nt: TGTGCCAGCAGCCCGGACAGGGGGCAAGAGACCCAGTACTTC

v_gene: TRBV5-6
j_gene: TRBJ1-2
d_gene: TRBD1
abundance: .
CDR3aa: CASSSSGTGGSGYTF
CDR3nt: TGTGCCAGCAGCTCCTCCGGGACAGGGGGCAGTGGCTACACCTTC

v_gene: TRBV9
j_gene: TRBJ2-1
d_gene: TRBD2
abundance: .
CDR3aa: CASSVFAGGPPNEQFF
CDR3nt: TGTGCCAGCAGCGTATTCGCGGGGGGGCCCCCAAATGAGCAGTTCTTC

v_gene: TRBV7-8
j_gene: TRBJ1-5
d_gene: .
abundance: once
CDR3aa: CASSSAGFHQPQHF
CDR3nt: TGTGCCAGCAGCTCCGCAGGCTTCCATCAGCCCCAGCATTTT

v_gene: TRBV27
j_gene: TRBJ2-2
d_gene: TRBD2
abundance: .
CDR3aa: CASSFSPLAGGTGELFF
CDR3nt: TGTGCCAGCAGTTTCTCCCCACTAGCGGGGGGAACCGGGGAGCTGTTTTTT

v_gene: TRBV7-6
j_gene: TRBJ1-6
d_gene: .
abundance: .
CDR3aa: CASRTDHNSPLHF
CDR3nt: TGTGCCAGCAGGACAGACCATAATTCACCCCTCCACTTT

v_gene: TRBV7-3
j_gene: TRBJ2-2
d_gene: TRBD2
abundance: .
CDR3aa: CASSLKAGATNTGELFF
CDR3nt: TGTGCCAGCAGCTTAAAAGCGGGGGCCACGAACACCGGGGAGCTGTTTTTT

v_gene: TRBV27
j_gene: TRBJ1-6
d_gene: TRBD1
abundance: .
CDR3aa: CASSFLPGQGDSPLHF
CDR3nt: TGTGCCAGCAGTTTCTTACCGGGACAGGGTGATTCACCCCTCCACTTT

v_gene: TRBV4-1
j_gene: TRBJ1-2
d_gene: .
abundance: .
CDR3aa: CASSLSRGWDGHTF
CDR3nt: TGCGCCAGCAGCCTAAGTAGGGGTTGGGATGGCCACACCTTC

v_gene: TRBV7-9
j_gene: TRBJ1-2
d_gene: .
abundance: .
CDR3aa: CSSSLDSSGRDYGYTF
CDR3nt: TGTTCCAGCAGCTTAGATTCGTCCGGGAGGGACTATGGCTACACCTTC

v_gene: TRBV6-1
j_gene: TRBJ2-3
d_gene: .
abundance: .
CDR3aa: CASRGMGDTQYF
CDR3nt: TGTGCCAGCAGGGGCATGGGAGATACGCAGTATTTT

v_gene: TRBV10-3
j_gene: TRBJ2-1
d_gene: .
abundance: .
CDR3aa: CAISEPGERYNEQFF
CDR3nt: TGTGCCATCAGTGAGCCCGGGGAGAGATACAATGAGCAGTTCTTC

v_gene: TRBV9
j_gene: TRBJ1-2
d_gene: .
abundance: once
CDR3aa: CASRSGVGYGYTF
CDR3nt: TGTGCCAGCAGGAGCGGGGTTGGCTATGGCTACACCTTC

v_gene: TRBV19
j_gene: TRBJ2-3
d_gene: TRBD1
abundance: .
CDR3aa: CASSPDRVSTDTQYF
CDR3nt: TGTGCCAGTAGTCCTGACAGGGTTAGCACAGATACGCAGTATTTT

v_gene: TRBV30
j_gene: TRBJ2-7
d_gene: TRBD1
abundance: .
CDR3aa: CAWTTSPGQAHYEQYF
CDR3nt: TGTGCCTGGACCACCTCCCCGGGACAGGCCCACTACGAGCAGTACTTC

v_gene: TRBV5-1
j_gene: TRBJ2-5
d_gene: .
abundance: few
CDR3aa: CASSKRRDPIQETQYF
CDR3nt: TGCGCCAGCAGCAAGCGGAGGGATCCAATTCAAGAGACCCAGTACTTC

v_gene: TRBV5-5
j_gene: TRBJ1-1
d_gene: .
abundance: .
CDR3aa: CASSFDRNTEAFF
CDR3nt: TGTGCCAGCAGCTTCGACAGAAACACTGAAGCTTTCTTT

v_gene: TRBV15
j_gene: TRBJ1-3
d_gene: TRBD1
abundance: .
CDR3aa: CATSAGGSGNTIYF
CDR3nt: TGTGCCACCAGCGCAGGGGGATCTGGAAACACCATATATTTT

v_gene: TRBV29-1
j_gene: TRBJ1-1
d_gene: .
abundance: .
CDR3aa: CSVEALLSQNTEAFF
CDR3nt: TGCAGCGTTGAAGCATTGTTGTCACAGAACACTGAAGCTTTCTTT

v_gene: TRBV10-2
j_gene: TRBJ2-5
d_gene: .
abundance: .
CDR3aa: CASRPEAGEETQYF
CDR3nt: TGCGCCAGCAGGCCGGAGGCGGGCGAAGAGACCCAGTACTTC

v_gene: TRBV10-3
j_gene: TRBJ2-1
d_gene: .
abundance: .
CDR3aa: CAISESSGLYNEQFF
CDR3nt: TGTGCCATCAGTGAGTCTTCGGGTTTATACAATGAGCAGTTCTTC

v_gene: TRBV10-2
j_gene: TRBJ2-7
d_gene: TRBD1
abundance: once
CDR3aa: CASSVQGEEQYF
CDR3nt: TGCGCCAGCAGTGTACAGGGGGAGGAGCAGTACTTC

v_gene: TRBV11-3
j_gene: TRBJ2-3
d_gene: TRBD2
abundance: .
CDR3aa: CASSLRGSGTLTDTQYF
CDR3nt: TGTGCCAGCAGCTTACGGGGTAGCGGGACCCTCACAGATACGCAGTATTTT

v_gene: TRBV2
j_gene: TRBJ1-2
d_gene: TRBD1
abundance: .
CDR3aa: CASRGTDNYGYTF
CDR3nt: TGTGCCAGCAGGGGGACAGATAACTATGGCTACACCTTC

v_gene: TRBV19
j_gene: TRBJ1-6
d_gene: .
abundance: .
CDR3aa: CASSMGGRQNSPLHF
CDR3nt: TGTGCCAGTAGTATGGGCGGCAGACAGAATTCACCCCTCCACTTT

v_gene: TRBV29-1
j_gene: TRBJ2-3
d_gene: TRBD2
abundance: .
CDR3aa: CSVGGPAGGPDTQYF
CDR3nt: TGCAGCGTTGGCGGCCCGGCGGGGGGCCCAGATACGCAGTATTTT

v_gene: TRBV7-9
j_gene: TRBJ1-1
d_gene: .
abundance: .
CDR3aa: CASSPDPQGRAEAFF
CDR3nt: TGTGCCAGCAGCCCGGACCCCCAGGGTAGGGCTGAAGCTTTCTTT

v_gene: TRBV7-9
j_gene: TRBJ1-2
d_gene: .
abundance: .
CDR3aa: CASSLIQGAYGYTF
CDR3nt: TGTGCCAGCAGCTTAATACAGGGCGCCTATGGCTACACCTTC

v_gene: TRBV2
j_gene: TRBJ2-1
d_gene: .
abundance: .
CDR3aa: CASSVDSYNEQFF
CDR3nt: TGTGCCAGCAGTGTCGACTCATACAATGAGCAGTTCTTC

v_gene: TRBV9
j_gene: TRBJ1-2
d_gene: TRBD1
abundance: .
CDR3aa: CASSVEVGGRYGYTF
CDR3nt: TGTGCCAGCAGCGTAGAAGTAGGGGGCAGATATGGCTACACCTTC

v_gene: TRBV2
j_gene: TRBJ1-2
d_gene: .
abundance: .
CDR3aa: CASTAGHYGYTF
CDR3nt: TGTGCCAGCACGGCGGGCCACTATGGCTACACCTTC

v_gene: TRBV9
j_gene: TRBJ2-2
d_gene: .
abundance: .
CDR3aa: CASSVSQGGLGTGELFF
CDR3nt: TGTGCCAGCAGCGTTAGTCAGGGGGGTCTCGGGACCGGGGAGCTGTTTTTT

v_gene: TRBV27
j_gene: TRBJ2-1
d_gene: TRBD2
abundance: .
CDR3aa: CASSPRLAGSYNEQFF
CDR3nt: TGTGCCAGCAGTCCCAGACTAGCGGGCTCCTACAATGAGCAGTTCTTC

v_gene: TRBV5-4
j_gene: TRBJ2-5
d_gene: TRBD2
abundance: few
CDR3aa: CASSLSGGAFETQYF
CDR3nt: TGTGCCAGCAGCTTGTCCGGGGGGGCCTTTGAGACCCAGTACTTC

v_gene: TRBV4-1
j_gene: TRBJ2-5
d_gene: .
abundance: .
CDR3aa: CASSQLPGLLAAGETQYF
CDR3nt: TGCGCCAGCAGCCAACTCCCCGGCTTACTAGCCGCAGGGGAGACCCAGTACTTC

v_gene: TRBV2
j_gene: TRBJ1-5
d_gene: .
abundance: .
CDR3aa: CASRGRLPGQPQHF
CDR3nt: TGTGCCAGCAGGGGAAGACTTCCGGGGCAGCCCCAGCATTTT

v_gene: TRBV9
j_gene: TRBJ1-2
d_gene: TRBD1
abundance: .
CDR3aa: CASRKTTGGSRGYTF
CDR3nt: TGTGCCAGCAGAAAGACGACAGGGGGGTCGCGTGGCTACACCTTC

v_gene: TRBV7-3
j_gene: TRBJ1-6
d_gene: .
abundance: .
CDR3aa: CASSPGPYNSPLHF
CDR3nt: TGTGCCAGTTCTCCAGGGCCCTATAATTCACCCCTCCACTTT